This T cell receptor beta chain was identified during a study of pediatric ulcerative colitis. Study results and limitations: Two rectal clonotypes were found only in ulcerative colitis patients, all of them. Repertoires came from total lymphocyte DNA, so rare subsets like regulatory T cells may be missed.

Germline CDR1 SNHLY, CDR2 FYNNEI. The CDR3 runs to 13 residues. Trimming left V 7 bases short and J 1 base short, with 10 bases between. Data came from immunoSEQ multiplex PCR; TCRdb stores just in-frame clones and leaves some out. The sample carries 55,000 to 70,000 clones, 87% recorded once. Controls: normal colonoscopy findings, no IBD within the following year. Note on this clone: Its antigen is not identified.

The clonotype comes from a boy aged 5 to 17 who was a control in a study of pediatric ulcerative colitis. V and J are TRBV2 and TRBJ2-5; no reliable D call. Sequencing was done on a sample of blood. CDR3 residues: CASTTDLQETQYF. CDR3 nucleotide sequence: TGTGCCAGCACTACGGACCTCCAAGAGACCCAGTACTTC.